This record covers a single T cell receptor beta chain. The data are from a study of blood T cell repertoires in COVID-19. At the level of the study: Nucleic acid was either cDNA or gDNA, and it came from T cells, B-cell-depleted T cells, or PBMCs.

Profiled with immunoSEQ multiplex PCR; TCRdb holds only in-frame clones, not every one. The sample gives under 300,000 clones, about 89% of which show up once; roughly 0.96% is in the top ten. Trimming took off 5 bases at V and 0 bases at J, with 11 bases between the two ends. Germline V gene data show CDR1 as SGHVS and CDR2 as FNYEAQ. The CDR3 runs 15 residues. This TCR was recovered from a woman in her 40s who had recovered from COVID-19. The rearrangement links TRBV7-6 to TRBJ1-5, with D uncertain. Sequencing was carried out using peripheral blood. CDR3 residues: CASSPWEGSNQPQHF. The CDR3 DNA reads TGTGCCAGCAGCCCGTGGGAGGGTAGCAATCAGCCCCAGCATTTT.